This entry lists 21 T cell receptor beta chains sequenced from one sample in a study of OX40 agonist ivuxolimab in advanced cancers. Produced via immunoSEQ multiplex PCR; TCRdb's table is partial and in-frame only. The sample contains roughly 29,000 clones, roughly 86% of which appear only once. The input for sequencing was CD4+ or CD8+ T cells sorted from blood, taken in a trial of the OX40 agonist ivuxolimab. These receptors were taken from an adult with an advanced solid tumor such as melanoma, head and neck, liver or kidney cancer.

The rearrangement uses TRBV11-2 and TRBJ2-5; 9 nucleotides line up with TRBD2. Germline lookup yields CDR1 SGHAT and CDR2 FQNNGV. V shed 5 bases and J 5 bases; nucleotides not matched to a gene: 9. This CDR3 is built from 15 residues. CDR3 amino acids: CASSNWDSGGETQYF. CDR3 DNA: TGTGCCAGCAGCAATTGGGACAGCGGGGGGGAGACCCAGTACTTC.

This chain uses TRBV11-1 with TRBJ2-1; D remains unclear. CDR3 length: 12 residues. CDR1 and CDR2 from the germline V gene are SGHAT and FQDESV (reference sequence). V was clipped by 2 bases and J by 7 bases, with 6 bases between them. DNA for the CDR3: TGTGCCAGCAGCTTAAACTCTAATGAGCAGTTCTTC. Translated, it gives CASSLNSNEQFF.

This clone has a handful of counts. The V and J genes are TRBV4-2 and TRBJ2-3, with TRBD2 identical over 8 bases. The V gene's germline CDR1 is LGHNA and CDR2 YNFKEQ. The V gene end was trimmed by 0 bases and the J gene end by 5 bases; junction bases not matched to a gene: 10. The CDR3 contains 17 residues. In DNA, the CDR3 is TGTGCCAGCAGCCAAGAGGGTTGGGGACTAGTAGAAGATACGCAGTATTTT. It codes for CASSQEGWGLVEDTQYF.

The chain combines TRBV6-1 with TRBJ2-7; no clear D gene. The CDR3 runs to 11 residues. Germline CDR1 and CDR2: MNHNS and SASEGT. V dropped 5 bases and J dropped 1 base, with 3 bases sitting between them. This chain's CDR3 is CASSRSYEQYF. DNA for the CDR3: TGTGCCAGCAGTAGATCCTACGAGCAGTACTTC.

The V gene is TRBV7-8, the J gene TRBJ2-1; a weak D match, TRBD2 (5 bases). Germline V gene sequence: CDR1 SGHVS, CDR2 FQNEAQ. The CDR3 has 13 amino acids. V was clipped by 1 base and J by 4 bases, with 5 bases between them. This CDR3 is CASSLGEYNEQFF. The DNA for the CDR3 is TGTGCCAGCAGCTTAGGGGAGTACAATGAGCAGTTCTTC.

The CDR3 is CASSPSGYEQYF. The CDR3, as DNA: TGTGCCAGCAGTCCTTCGGGCTACGAGCAGTACTTC. The V call is TRBV28, the J call TRBJ2-5; D gene uncertain. The J call could be wrong; TRBJ2-7 is a better fit for the DNA end. The CDR3 loop spans 12 amino acids. In germline, CDR1 is MDHEN, CDR2 SYDVKM.

The CDR3 is CASSLWAAGQGRGYTF. The CDR3 region has the DNA TGTGCCAGCAGCTTGTGGGCGGCCGGACAGGGTCGGGGCTACACCTTC. The gene calls are TRBV5-6 and TRBJ1-2; 8 positions match TRBD1. J lost 8 bases, V lost 1 base, and 13 bases had no gene match. Germline loops: CDR1 SGHDT, CDR2 YYEEEE. The length of the CDR3 is 16 residues. The whole variable domain, filled in from reference TRBV5-6 and TRBJ1-2, reads DAGVTQSPTHLIKTRGQQVTLRCSPKSGHDTVSWYQQALGQGPQFIFQYYEEEERQRGNFPDRFSGHQFPNYSSELNVNALLLGDSALYLCASSLWAAGQGRGYTFGSGTRLTVV.

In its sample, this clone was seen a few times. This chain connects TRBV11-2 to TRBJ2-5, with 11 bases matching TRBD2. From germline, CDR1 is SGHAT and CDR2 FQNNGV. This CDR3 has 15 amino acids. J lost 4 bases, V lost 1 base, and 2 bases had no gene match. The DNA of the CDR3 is TGTGCCAGCAGCTTAGTAGCGGGGGGGCTAGAGACCCAGTACTTC. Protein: CASSLVAGGLETQYF.

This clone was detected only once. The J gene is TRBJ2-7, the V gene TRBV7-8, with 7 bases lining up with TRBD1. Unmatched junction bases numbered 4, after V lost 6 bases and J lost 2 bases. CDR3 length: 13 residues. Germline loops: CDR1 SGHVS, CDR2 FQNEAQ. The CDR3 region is CASRDRRTYEQYF. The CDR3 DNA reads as TGTGCCAGCAGGGACAGGCGAACCTACGAGCAGTACTTC.

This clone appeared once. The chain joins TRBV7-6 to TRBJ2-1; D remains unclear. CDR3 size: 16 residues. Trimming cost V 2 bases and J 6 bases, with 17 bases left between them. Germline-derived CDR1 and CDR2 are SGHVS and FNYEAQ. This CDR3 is CASSLTPGRFGNEQFF. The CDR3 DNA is TGTGCCAGCAGCTTAACCCCCGGCAGGTTTGGCAATGAGCAGTTCTTC.

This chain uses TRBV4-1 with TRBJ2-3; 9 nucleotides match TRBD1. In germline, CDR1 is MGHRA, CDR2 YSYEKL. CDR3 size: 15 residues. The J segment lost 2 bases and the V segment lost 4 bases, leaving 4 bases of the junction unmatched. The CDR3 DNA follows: TGCGCCAGCAGCCCCCGGGACAGGGACACAGATACGCAGTATTTT. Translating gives CASSPRDRDTDTQYF.

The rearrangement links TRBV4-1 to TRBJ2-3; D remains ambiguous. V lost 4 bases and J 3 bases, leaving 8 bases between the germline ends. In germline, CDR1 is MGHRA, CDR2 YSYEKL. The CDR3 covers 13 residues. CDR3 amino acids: CASSLVTTDTQYF. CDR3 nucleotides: TGCGCCAGCAGCCTGGTCACGACAGATACGCAGTATTTT.

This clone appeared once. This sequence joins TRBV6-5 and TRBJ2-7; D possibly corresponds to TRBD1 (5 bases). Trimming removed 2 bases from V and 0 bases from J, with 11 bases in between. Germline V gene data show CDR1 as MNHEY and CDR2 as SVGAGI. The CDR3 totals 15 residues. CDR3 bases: TGTGCCAGCAGTTACCAAGCAGGGCGCTCCTACGAGCAGTACTTC. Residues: CASSYQAGRSYEQYF.

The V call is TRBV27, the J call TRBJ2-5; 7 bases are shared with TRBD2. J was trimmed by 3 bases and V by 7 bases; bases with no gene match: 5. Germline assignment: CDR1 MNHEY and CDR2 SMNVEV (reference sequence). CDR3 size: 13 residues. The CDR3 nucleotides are TGTGCCAGCATGGTAGCGGGTAAAGAGACCCAGTACTTC. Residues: CASMVAGKETQYF.

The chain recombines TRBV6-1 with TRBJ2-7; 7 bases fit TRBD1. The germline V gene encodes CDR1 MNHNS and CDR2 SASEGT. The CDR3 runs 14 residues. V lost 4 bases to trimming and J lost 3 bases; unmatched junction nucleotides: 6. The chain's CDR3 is CASSVPQGFYEQYF. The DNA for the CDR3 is TGTGCCAGCAGTGTTCCACAGGGGTTCTACGAGCAGTACTTC.

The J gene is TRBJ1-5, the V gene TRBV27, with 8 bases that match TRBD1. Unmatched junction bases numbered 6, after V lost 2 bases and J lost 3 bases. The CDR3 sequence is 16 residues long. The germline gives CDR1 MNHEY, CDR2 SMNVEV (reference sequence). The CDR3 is CASSLEGTGNNQPQHF. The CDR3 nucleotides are TGTGCCAGCAGTTTAGAAGGGACAGGTAACAATCAGCCCCAGCATTTT.

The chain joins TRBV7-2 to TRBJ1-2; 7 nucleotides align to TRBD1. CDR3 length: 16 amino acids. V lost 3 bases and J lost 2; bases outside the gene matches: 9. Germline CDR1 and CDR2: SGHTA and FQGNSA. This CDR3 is CASSFDREMRNYGYTF. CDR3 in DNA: TGTGCCAGCAGCTTCGACAGGGAGATGCGAAACTATGGCTACACCTTC.

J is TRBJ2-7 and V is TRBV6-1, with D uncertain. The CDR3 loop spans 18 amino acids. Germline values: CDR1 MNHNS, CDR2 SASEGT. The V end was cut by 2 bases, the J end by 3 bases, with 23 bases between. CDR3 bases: TGTGCCAGCAGTGAAAGCGTCTACAGAACGGTCGACCTCTACGAGCAGTACTTC. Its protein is CASSESVYRTVDLYEQYF.

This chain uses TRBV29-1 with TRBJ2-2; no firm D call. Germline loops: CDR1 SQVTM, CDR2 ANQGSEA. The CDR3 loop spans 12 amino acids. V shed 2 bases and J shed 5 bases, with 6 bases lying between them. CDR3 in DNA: TGCAGCGTTGAACCCGCTACCGGGGAGCTGTTTTTT. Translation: CSVEPATGELFF.

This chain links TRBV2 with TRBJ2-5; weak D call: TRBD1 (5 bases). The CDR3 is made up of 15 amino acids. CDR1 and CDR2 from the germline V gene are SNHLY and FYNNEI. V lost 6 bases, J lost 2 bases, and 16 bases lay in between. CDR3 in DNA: TGTGCCAGCAGCAACCCTGGTCAGGGACAAGAGACCCAGTACTTC. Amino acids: CASSNPGQGQETQYF.

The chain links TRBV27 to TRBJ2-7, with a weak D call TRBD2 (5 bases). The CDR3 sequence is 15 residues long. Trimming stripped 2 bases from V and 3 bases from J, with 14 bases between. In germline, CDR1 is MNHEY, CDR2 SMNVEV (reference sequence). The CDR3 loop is CASSLEGHPYYEQYF. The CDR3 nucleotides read TGTGCCAGCAGTTTAGAGGGTCATCCTTACTACGAGCAGTACTTC.